The next 22 T cell receptor beta chains were all read from a single sample in a study of T cell clusters in autoimmune cytopenias. TRB was amplified from 250 ng of peripheral blood genomic DNA per sample. TRB rearrangements were amplified by touch-down multiplex PCR with mixed TRB-A/B primers. From the multiplex PCR reads, TCRdb lists one entry per CDR3 protein and no DNA. This sample's clone table lists about 5,000 distinct CDR3 sequences. The data also belong to a second study, concerning T cell repertoires in aging, cancer and after chemotherapy.

Source material: peripheral blood. Every receptor here comes from a human donor in good health.

This chain uses TRBV19 with TRBJ2-5; the TCRdb D gene call, TRBD1, has no DNA to confirm it. The CDR3 is made up of 15 amino acids. Germline CDR1 reads LNHDA; CDR2 reads SQIVND (reference sequence). The CDR3 sequence: CASSMTGRGQETQYF. Drawing the rest from reference TRBV19 and TRBJ2-5, the complete variable domain is DGGITQSPKYLFRKEGQNVTLSCEQNLNHDAMYWYRQDPGQGLRLIYYSQIVNDFQKGDIAEGYSVSREKKESFPLTVTSAQKNPTAFYLCASSMTGRGQETQYFGPGTRLLVL.

This chain joins TRBV5-4 and TRBJ2-6; TCRdb indicates TRBD1, and absent DNA this call remains unverified. The CDR3 covers 18 residues. In germline, CDR1 is SGHNT, CDR2 YYREEE (reference sequence). CDR3 amino acids: CASSLVLFPGRGANVLTF.

By frequency, this clonotype is medium-sized. This chain connects TRBV27 to TRBJ2-3. CDR1 is MNHEY and CDR2 is SMNVEV in the germline V gene (reference sequence). The CDR3 consists of 13 residues. This chain's CDR3 is CASRALGTDTQYF.

This clonotype is identified as medium-sized from frequency. This sequence joins TRBV18 and TRBJ2-7. Germline-derived CDR1 and CDR2 are KGHSH and LQKENI. The CDR3 extends over 15 amino acids. The CDR3 is CASSPRGDRTYEQYF.

This clonotype shows up as medium-sized (0.01 to 0.1%) by frequency. CDR3: CASTWRDREKLFF. This chain links TRBV5-5 with TRBJ1-4; with no DNA, the TCRdb D assignment of TRBD1 cannot be verified. The germline gives CDR1 SGHKS, CDR2 YYEKEE (reference sequence). The CDR3 has 13 amino acids. Looking up the rest from reference TRBV5-5 and TRBJ1-4 gives the full variable domain: DAGVTQSPTHLIKTRGQQVTLRCSPISGHKSVSWYQQVLGQGPQFIFQYYEKEERGRGNFPDRFSARQFPNYSSELNVNALLLGDSALYLCASTWRDREKLFFGSGTQLSVL.

This chain links TRBV19 with TRBJ2-2; TCRdb outputs TRBD1, but without DNA this stays unchecked. The germline gives CDR1 LNHDA, CDR2 SQIVND (reference sequence). The CDR3 runs to 13 residues. CDR3 sequence: CASHTGVTGELFF.

J is TRBJ2-7 and V is TRBV5-1; the D gene TCRdb calls, TRBD2, cannot be checked with no DNA. Per germline, CDR1 SGHRS and CDR2 YFSETQ. This CDR3 is built from 14 residues. The CDR3 is CASSSIAGAGEQYF.

CDR3 residues: CASSFPVGTQYF. The V and J genes are TRBV27 and TRBJ2-3; without DNA, the TCRdb call of TRBD1 cannot be checked. Germline CDR1 reads MNHEY; CDR2 reads SMNVEV (reference sequence). CDR3 length equals 12 residues.

The rearrangement uses TRBV6-2 or TRBV6-3 and TRBJ2-7. The length of the CDR3 is 13 residues. The germline V gene encodes CDR1 MNHEY and CDR2 SVGEGT. CDR3 in amino acids: CASLETISYEQYF.

The V gene is TRBV6-5, the J gene TRBJ2-6; TCRdb proposes TRBD1, but this gene call is untestable without DNA. The CDR3 extends over 16 amino acids. Germline V gene lookup returns CDR1 MNHEY and CDR2 SVGAGI. CDR3 sequence: CASSRIRVAGANVLTF.

The V and J genes are TRBV19 and TRBJ1-5; TCRdb gives TRBD1 as the D gene, but with no DNA this cannot be confirmed. This CDR3 is built from 15 residues. Germline loops: CDR1 LNHDA, CDR2 SQIVND (reference sequence). This CDR3 reads CASSIGETGVQPQHF.

The chain recombines TRBV27 with TRBJ2-1. CDR3 length: 14 amino acids. Germline lookup yields CDR1 MNHEY and CDR2 SMNVEV (reference sequence). CDR3 amino acids: CASSFHTILTEQFF.

The chain has TRBV27 and TRBJ2-6. Germline V lookup: CDR1 MNHEY, CDR2 SMNVEV (reference sequence). This CDR3 contains 13 residues. This CDR3 reads CASRGSGANVLTF.

The chain links TRBV24-1 to TRBJ2-1. Germline V gene sequence: CDR1 KGHDR, CDR2 SFDVKD. The CDR3 spans 15 residues. CDR3 sequence reads: CATSDRQASYNEQFF.

The rearrangement uses TRBV5-6 and TRBJ2-7. The CDR3 has 12 amino acids. CDR1 SGHDT and CDR2 YYEEEE come from the germline V gene. CDR3 sequence reads: CASSLDRDEQYF.

This rearrangement joins TRBV6-2 or TRBV6-3 to TRBJ2-5; TCRdb designates TRBD1, a call that cannot be tested without DNA. The CDR3 totals 16 residues. Germline-derived CDR1 and CDR2 are MNHEY and SVGEGT. The CDR3 sequence is CASSRRMTGAQETQYF.

The V and J genes are TRBV15 and TRBJ2-1; TCRdb returns TRBD1, unconfirmable since there is no DNA. The CDR3 length is 15 residues. CDR1 LNHNV and CDR2 YYDKDF come from the germline V gene (reference sequence). The CDR3 reads CATSRVQAFYNEQFF.

The chain joins TRBV6-4 to TRBJ2-7; TCRdb proposes TRBD1, but this gene call is untestable without DNA. The CDR3 loop spans 15 amino acids. The germline gives CDR1 MRHNA, CDR2 SNTAGT. The CDR3 region is CASSPPTGVPYEQYF.

This chain joins TRBV27 and TRBJ2-1; TCRdb designates TRBD2, a call that cannot be tested without DNA. The CDR3 length is 14 residues. CDR1 is MNHEY and CDR2 is SMNVEV in the germline V gene (reference sequence). This CDR3 is CASSTASGYNEQFF.

The rearrangement uses TRBV5-6 and TRBJ2-3; TCRdb's D gene call, TRBD1, goes unchecked for lack of DNA. Germline V lookup: CDR1 SGHDT, CDR2 YYEEEE. The CDR3 is 18 residues long. CDR3 protein: CASSSERGEYRGTDTQYF.

Judged by frequency, this clonotype is medium-sized. The gene calls are TRBV5-5 and TRBJ1-2; absent DNA, TCRdb's TRBD1 call cannot be checked. The CDR3 consists of 16 residues. Germline CDR1 reads SGHKS; CDR2 reads YYEKEE (reference sequence). This CDR3 reads CASSLRPWDRVDGYTF.

Judged by frequency, this clonotype is medium-sized. The chain joins TRBV29-1 to TRBJ2-1; checking the TCRdb D call of TRBD1 is not possible without DNA. This CDR3 contains 13 residues. The V gene's germline CDR1 is SQVTM and CDR2 ANQGSEA. The CDR3 here is CSVGGRAFTEQFF.